This is a list of T cell receptor beta chains from one sample in a study of T cell responses to AZD1222 COVID-19 vaccine. The data were produced by immunoSEQ multiplex PCR, yet TCRdb's version contains in-frame clones alone and is incomplete. The sample carries around 160,000 clones, approximately 90% recorded once. The sample in question was peripheral blood, obtained on day 0 of AZD1222 vaccination. These receptors were taken from an adult in good health. The CDR3 runs from the conserved cysteine through the conserved F or W. The D gene is left open where the match is weak. The listing skips clone size in some rows; elsewhere it reads once, few, many or a size class.

clone size | J gene | D gene | V gene | CDR3 protein | CDR3 DNA
NA | TRBJ2-4 | TRBD2 | TRBV4-3 | CARSPGLAGGGYIQYF | TGCGCCCGCAGCCCGGGACTAGCGGGGGGGGGATACATTCAGTACTTC
NA | TRBJ2-1 | NA | TRBV9 | CASSENIRNYNEQFF | TGTGCCAGCAGCGAAAATATACGAAACTACAATGAGCAGTTCTTC
NA | TRBJ1-2 | NA | TRBV20-1 | CSASFDYGYTF | TGCAGTGCTAGTTTTGACTATGGCTACACCTTC
NA | TRBJ2-2 | NA | TRBV6-1 | CASSESREGGNTGELFF | TGTGCCAGCAGTGAATCTCGGGAAGGGGGAAACACCGGGGAGCTGTTTTTT
NA | TRBJ2-5 | TRBD1 | TRBV6-5 | CASSPGTGVETQYF | TGTGCCAGCAGTCCCGGGACAGGAGTAGAGACCCAGTACTTC
once | TRBJ1-5 | NA | TRBV3-1/TRBV3-2 | CASSQGRYESQPQHF | TGTGCCAGCAGCCAAGGGCGATATGAGTCTCAGCCCCAGCATTTT
NA | TRBJ2-7 | TRBD1 | TRBV6-2/TRBV6-3 | CASSYSLDRGYEQYF | TGTGCCAGCAGTTACTCGTTGGACAGGGGCTACGAGCAGTACTTC
NA | TRBJ2-1 | TRBD2 | TRBV6-2/TRBV6-3 | CASSPTGGSYNEQFF | TGTGCCAGCAGCCCTACGGGGGGGTCCTACAATGAGCAGTTCTTC
once | TRBJ2-7 | NA | TRBV6-5 | CASIELWEQYF | TGTGCCAGCATCGAGCTTTGGGAGCAGTACTTC
NA | TRBJ1-6 | NA | TRBV18 | CASSPDRRAPLHF | TGTGCCAGCTCACCGGACAGACGAGCACCCCTCCACTTT
NA | TRBJ1-1 | NA | TRBV6-2/TRBV6-3 | CASSRGRGASPRENTEAFF | TGTGCCAGCAGTCGGGGACGAGGGGCTAGCCCTCGTGAGAACACTGAAGCTTTCTTT
NA | TRBJ1-1 | NA | TRBV7-2 | CASSPRSDREAFF | TGTGCCAGCAGCCCCCGCTCTGACAGGGAAGCTTTCTTT
NA | TRBJ2-1 | TRBD2 | TRBV19 | CASTPSGALYNEQFF | TGTGCCAGTACCCCTAGCGGGGCCCTCTACAATGAGCAGTTCTTC
NA | TRBJ2-1 | NA | TRBV2 | CASLSGVLYNEQFF | TGTGCCAGCTTATCGGGGGTCTTATACAATGAGCAGTTCTTC
NA | TRBJ1-2 | NA | TRBV7-9 | CASSLVGGFANYGYTF | TGTGCCAGCAGCTTAGTGGGCGGGTTCGCTAACTATGGCTACACCTTC
few | TRBJ2-1 | TRBD2 | TRBV19 | CASKPSGLLYNEQFF | TGTGCCAGTAAGCCTAGCGGCCTACTTTACAATGAGCAGTTCTTC
NA | TRBJ2-7 | TRBD1 | TRBV29-1 | CSVSGTGLYEQYF | TGCAGCGTTTCCGGGACAGGTCTCTACGAGCAGTACTTC
once | TRBJ2-7 | TRBD2 | TRBV7-2 | CASSSWTSGRSPHEQYF | TGTGCCAGCAGCTCGTGGACTAGCGGGAGGTCTCCCCACGAGCAGTACTTC
NA | TRBJ2-7 | NA | TRBV7-9 | CASSSRVGFRSYEQYF | TGTGCCAGCAGCTCAAGAGTCGGTTTCCGCTCCTACGAGCAGTACTTC
once | TRBJ2-1 | NA | TRBV14 | CASSQDLASEQFF | TGTGCCAGCAGCCAAGATTTAGCAAGCGAGCAGTTCTTC
few | TRBJ2-2 | TRBD1 | TRBV7-2 | CASSTTGGGAGELFF | TGTGCCAGCAGCACTACAGGGGGCGGGGCCGGGGAGCTGTTTTTT
NA | TRBJ2-1 | NA | TRBV5-1 | CASSDIPGHGSYNEQFF | TGCGCCAGCAGTGACATCCCGGGACACGGCTCCTACAATGAGCAGTTCTTC
NA | TRBJ1-1 | TRBD1 | TRBV4-3 | CASSPRDRVSEAFF | TGCGCCAGCAGCCCCCGGGACAGGGTTTCTGAAGCTTTCTTT
once | TRBJ2-7 | TRBD2 | TRBV7-2 | CASSLLGGDRGQYF | TGTGCCAGCAGCCTTTTGGGGGGGGACCGCGGGCAGTACTTC
NA | TRBJ2-5 | TRBD2 | TRBV27 | CASRPGTSGIQETQYF | TGTGCCAGCCGTCCCGGGACTAGCGGGATTCAAGAGACCCAGTACTTC
NA | TRBJ1-5 | TRBD1 | TRBV7-2 | CASSVQGFSNQPQHF | TGTGCCAGCAGCGTACAGGGGTTTAGCAATCAGCCCCAGCATTTT
once | TRBJ1-2 | NA | TRBV5-8 | CASRRGTNYGYTF | TGTGCCAGCAGAAGGGGGACCAACTATGGCTACACCTTC
once | TRBJ2-1 | NA | TRBV20-1 | CSAHYNEQFF | TGCAGTGCTCACTACAATGAGCAGTTCTTC
NA | TRBJ2-3 | TRBD1 | TRBV12-3/TRBV12-4 | CASSWDRTDTQYF | TGTGCCAGCAGTTGGGACAGAACAGATACGCAGTATTTT
NA | TRBJ1-2 | NA | TRBV19 | CASSMEIDNYGYTF | TGTGCCAGTAGTATGGAGATTGATAACTATGGCTACACCTTC
NA | TRBJ2-3 | TRBD2 | TRBV28 | CASSFSGKSDTQYF | TGTGCCAGCAGTTTTAGCGGGAAGTCAGATACGCAGTATTTT
once | TRBJ2-7 | TRBD2 | TRBV12-3/TRBV12-4 | CASRYGLDVQYF | TGTGCCAGCAGATACGGACTAGACGTTCAGTACTTC
NA | TRBJ1-3 | NA | TRBV19 | CASSPNGKYGNTIYF | TGTGCCAGTAGTCCAAACGGGAAGTATGGAAACACCATATATTTT
NA | TRBJ1-4 | NA | TRBV4-3 | CASSQDGANGGLFF | TGCGCCAGCAGCCAAGATGGGGCCAATGGGGGACTGTTTTTT
NA | TRBJ2-2 | NA | TRBV7-3 | CASSFDSTGELFF | TGTGCCAGCAGCTTCGACTCCACCGGGGAGCTGTTTTTT
NA | TRBJ1-1 | NA | TRBV18 | CASSPGQNTEAFF | TGTGCCAGCTCACCGGGACAGAACACTGAAGCTTTCTTT
NA | TRBJ2-1 | NA | TRBV7-2 | CASSSSDKGFNEQFF | TGTGCCAGCAGCTCATCTGACAAAGGTTTCAATGAGCAGTTCTTC
NA | TRBJ1-2 | NA | TRBV27 | CASSFSTGWNYGYTF | TGTGCCAGCAGTTTTAGCACAGGCTGGAACTATGGCTACACCTTC
few | TRBJ1-3 | TRBD1 | TRBV7-3 | CASSPGTAGNTIYF | TGTGCCAGCAGCCCCGGGACAGCTGGAAACACCATATATTTT
NA | TRBJ1-2 | NA | TRBV7-9 | CASSPQGSGYGYTF | TGTGCCAGCAGCCCCCAGGGGTCCGGCTATGGCTACACCTTC
few | TRBJ1-3 | NA | TRBV28 | CASIPMGGSGNTIYF | TGTGCCAGCATTCCCATGGGGGGCTCTGGAAACACCATATATTTT
NA | TRBJ1-4 | NA | TRBV9 | CASSVGVGGDEKLFF | TGTGCCAGCAGCGTAGGCGTGGGGGGGGATGAAAAACTGTTTTTT
once | TRBJ1-1 | NA | TRBV27 | CASRSTAGGIHTEAFF | TGTGCCAGCAGATCCACGGCGGGGGGAATTCACACTGAAGCTTTCTTT
once | TRBJ1-4 | NA | TRBV5-4 | CASSLGEKLFF | TGTGCCAGCAGCTTGGGTGAAAAACTGTTTTTT
NA | TRBJ1-6 | TRBD1 | TRBV7-6 | CASSLVAGQSNSPLHF | TGTGCCAGCAGCTTAGTAGCGGGACAGAGTAATTCACCCCTCCACTTT
NA | TRBJ2-5 | NA | TRBV5-4 | CASSFGPQETQYF | TGTGCCAGCAGCTTTGGACCGCAAGAGACCCAGTACTTC
NA | TRBJ2-7 | TRBD2 | TRBV7-9 | CASGGESYEQYF | TGTGCCAGCGGGGGGGAGTCCTACGAGCAGTACTTC
once | TRBJ2-1 | NA | TRBV9 | CASSGKESSYNEQFF | TGTGCCAGCAGCGGAAAAGAAAGCTCCTACAATGAGCAGTTCTTC
once | TRBJ2-7 | TRBD2 | TRBV3-1/TRBV3-2 | CASSQDEGSGSWEQYF | TGTGCCAGCAGCCAAGATGAGGGTAGCGGGAGTTGGGAGCAGTACTTC
NA | TRBJ1-2 | NA | TRBV27 | CASSPQTASGYGYTF | TGTGCCAGCAGCCCTCAGACGGCCTCGGGCTATGGCTACACCTTC
NA | TRBJ2-3 | TRBD2 | TRBV7-8 | CASSLAGGPTDTQYF | TGTGCCAGCAGCTTAGCGGGAGGGCCAACAGATACGCAGTATTTT
NA | TRBJ2-3 | TRBD2 | TRBV2 | CASKLLAGTDTQYF | TGTGCCAGCAAGCTACTAGCGGGAACAGATACGCAGTATTTT
NA | TRBJ2-6 | NA | TRBV4-2 | CASSQSDSPGANVLTF | TGTGCCAGCAGCCAATCGGACAGCCCTGGGGCCAACGTCCTGACTTTC
NA | TRBJ2-7 | NA | TRBV7-3 | CASSHRVRTYEQYF | TGTGCCAGCAGCCATCGGGTCCGAACCTACGAGCAGTACTTC